The 10 T cell receptor beta chains in this list originate from one sample, sequenced in a study of blood T cell repertoires in COVID-19. Only in-frame clones appear in the TCRdb table, and some are missing; sequencing was by immunoSEQ multiplex PCR. The data hold 25,000 to 35,000 clones, with roughly nine tenths observed a single time. Input material: peripheral blood. These TCRs come from a human donor with acute or convalescent COVID-19. The donor label of this sample is uncertain.

This clone has a single count. CDR3 residues: CASSVPLVPRGNEQFF. The CDR3 DNA sequence: TGCGCCAGCAGTGTTCCCCTAGTCCCGAGGGGGAATGAGCAGTTCTTC. The chain carries TRBV5-1 and TRBJ2-1, with D perhaps matching TRBD1 (6 bases). Trimming took off 5 bases at V and 7 bases at J, with 22 bases between the two ends. The germline CDR1 and CDR2 sequences are SGHRS and YFSETQ. The CDR3 covers 16 residues.

CDR3 protein: CASRNTGRFEKLFF. The CDR3, as DNA: TGTGCCAGCAGGAATACAGGGCGCTTTGAAAAACTGTTTTTT. V usage is TRBV2 and J usage is TRBJ1-4; D perhaps matches TRBD1 (6 bases). The length of the CDR3 is 14 residues. The germline V gene has CDR1 SNHLY and CDR2 FYNNEI. With 6 bases removed from V and 7 bases from J, the gap between germline ends came to 15 bases.

The CDR3 here is CSVHPGTGEGNTIYF. The CDR3 nucleotides read TGCAGCGTACACCCCGGGACAGGGGAAGGAAACACCATATATTTT. The chain couples TRBV29-1 to TRBJ1-3; 10 nucleotides match TRBD1. J lost 4 bases, V lost 6 bases, and 9 bases had no gene match. The CDR3 sequence is 15 residues long. The V gene's germline CDR1 is SQVTM and CDR2 ANQGSEA.

The V gene is TRBV5-1, the J gene TRBJ2-3, with 11 bases fitting TRBD1. Germline loops: CDR1 SGHRS, CDR2 YFSETQ. V shed 2 bases, J shed 3 bases, and the junction held 8 bases outside the gene matches. The CDR3 has 17 amino acids. The CDR3 DNA is TGCGCCAGCAGCTTCACCCCCGGGACAGGGGGAACAGATACGCAGTATTTT. It encodes CASSFTPGTGGTDTQYF. The whole variable domain, remainder taken from reference TRBV5-1 and TRBJ2-3, is KAGVTQTPRYLIKTRGQQVTLSCSPISGHRSVSWYQQTPGQGLQFLFEYFSETQRNKGNFPGRFSGRQFSNSRSEMNVSTLELGDSALYLCASSFTPGTGGTDTQYFGPGTRLTVL.

This clone was counted once. The chain links TRBV6-6 to TRBJ2-3; weak D call: TRBD1 (5 bases). CDR1 and CDR2 from the germline V gene are MNHNY and SVGAGI (reference sequence). The V and J ends lost 2 bases and 3 bases respectively, with 12 bases between them. CDR3 length equals 15 residues. The DNA for the CDR3 is TGTGCCAGCAGTTACCAGGGAATGGTAACAGATACGCAGTATTTT. Amino acid sequence: CASSYQGMVTDTQYF.

The chain employs TRBV28 and TRBJ1-5, with TRBD1 identical over 8 bases. This CDR3 contains 15 residues. Germline assignment: CDR1 MDHEN and CDR2 SYDVKM. Unmatched junction bases numbered 8, after V lost 6 bases and J lost 4 bases. The CDR3 DNA reads TGTGCCAGCAGGGACAGGGAGGCCCCTAATCAGCCCCAGCATTTT. This codes for CASRDREAPNQPQHF. Together with reference TRBV28 and TRBJ1-5, the CDR3 gives the full variable domain: DVKVTQSSRYLVKRTGEKVFLECVQDMDHENMFWYRQDPGLGLRLIYFSYDVKMKEKGDIPEGYSVSREKKERFSLILESASTNQTSMYLCASRDREAPNQPQHFGDGTRLSIL.

This chain uses TRBV6-2 or TRBV6-3 with TRBJ2-2; 11 nucleotides match TRBD2. V shed 6 bases, J shed 5 bases, and the junction held 14 bases outside the gene matches. The CDR3 has 18 residues. Germline values: CDR1 MNHEY, CDR2 SVGEGT. CDR3 sequence reads: CASSPRGVAGGATGELFF. DNA for the CDR3: TGTGCCAGCAGCCCTCGTGGAGTAGCGGGGGGGGCTACCGGGGAGCTGTTTTTT.

The V call is TRBV5-1, the J call TRBJ1-4; TRBD1 matches 7 bases. The CDR3 extends over 18 amino acids. CDR1 is SGHRS, CDR2 YFSETQ, per germline. The V gene end was trimmed by 3 bases and the J gene end by 7 bases; junction bases not matched to a gene: 18. The CDR3 sequence is CASSSGPGTVPLGEKLFF. CDR3 coding DNA: TGCGCCAGCAGCTCCGGTCCCGGGACAGTGCCCTTGGGTGAAAAACTGTTTTTT.

The chain links TRBV4-2 to TRBJ2-3; D gene uncertain. Per germline, CDR1 LGHNA and CDR2 YNFKEQ. Trimming removed 2 bases at V and 1 base at J, with 10 bases between. There are 15 residues in the CDR3. The CDR3 loop is CASSQQTWGTDTQYF. DNA of the CDR3: TGTGCCAGCAGCCAACAGACTTGGGGCACAGATACGCAGTATTTT.

The V and J genes are TRBV2 and TRBJ1-5; 7 bases align to TRBD1. V dropped 5 bases and J dropped 4; count of bases not matched to a gene: 2. The germline gives CDR1 SNHLY, CDR2 FYNNEI. CDR3 length equals 13 residues. The CDR3 protein is CASSPDRNQPQHF. CDR3 bases: TGTGCCAGCAGTCCGGACAGGAATCAGCCCCAGCATTTT.